One sample yielded the 30 T cell receptor beta chains listed below, sequenced in a study of blood T cell repertoires in COVID-19. The method was immunoSEQ multiplex PCR; TCRdb's version includes in-frame clones alone and lacks a portion of them. This table has 300,000 to 450,000 clones, roughly nine tenths appearing once. Sequenced input: peripheral blood. All receptors derive from a woman younger than 45 with COVID-19, enrolled during active disease.

In its sample, this clone was seen once. The same CDR3 arises from other DNA sequences in this sample as well. The chain recombines TRBV7-2 with TRBJ2-3; D ambiguous. The CDR3 has 15 residues. Trimming removed 5 bases at V and 0 bases at J, with 12 bases between. CDR1 is SGHTA and CDR2 is FQGNSA in the germline V gene. The CDR3 region has the DNA TGTGCCAGCAGCCCGTTGGCGGTAAGCACAGATACGCAGTATTTT. Translation gives CASSPLAVSTDTQYF.

The chain has TRBV29-1 and TRBJ2-1, with D tentatively TRBD2 (6 bases). The V end was cut by 3 bases, the J end by 6 bases, with 15 bases between. This CDR3 has 14 amino acids. The germline V gene has CDR1 SQVTM and CDR2 ANQGSEA. The CDR3 DNA follows: TGCAGCGTTGACACCGCAAGAGCGGGCAATGAGCAGTTCTTC. Encoded protein: CSVDTARAGNEQFF.

J is TRBJ2-3 and V is TRBV6-5; D unresolved. The V end was cut by 2 bases, the J end by 1 base, with 10 bases between. CDR3 size: 15 residues. Germline V gives CDR1 MNHEY, CDR2 SVGAGI. CDR3 bases: TGTGCCAGCAGTTACCAGGTCCTCCGCACAGATACGCAGTATTTT. This sequence encodes CASSYQVLRTDTQYF.

The rearrangement joins TRBV6-2 or TRBV6-3 to TRBJ2-2; D is undetermined. Trimming removed 0 bases at V and 5 bases at J, with 13 bases between. CDR1 is MNHEY, CDR2 SVGEGT, per germline. The CDR3 has 16 residues. The CDR3: CASSYSSFGGTGELFF. The CDR3 region has the DNA TGTGCCAGCAGTTACTCGAGTTTCGGCGGTACCGGGGAGCTGTTTTTT.

This sequence joins TRBV7-9 and TRBJ2-3, with D perhaps TRBD1 (5 bases). The V gene lost 7 bases and the J gene lost 2 bases, with 13 bases spanning the gap. The CDR3 loop spans 14 amino acids. Germline assignment: CDR1 SEHNR and CDR2 FQNEAQ (reference sequence). The CDR3 protein is CASNPGSSTDTQYF. The CDR3 DNA reads as TGTGCCAGCAACCCAGGGTCTTCCACAGATACGCAGTATTTT.

The V call is TRBV28, the J call TRBJ2-7, with a possible D match to TRBD1 (5 bases). Germline loops: CDR1 MDHEN, CDR2 SYDVKM. Trimming removed 0 bases at V and 3 bases at J, with 15 bases between. CDR3 length equals 16 residues. This CDR3 reads CASSLWAPQGFYEQYF. CDR3 sequence (DNA): TGTGCCAGCAGTTTATGGGCCCCCCAGGGCTTCTACGAGCAGTACTTC.

The chain couples TRBV9 to TRBJ2-7, with D perhaps TRBD2 (6 bases). The germline V gene encodes CDR1 SGDLS and CDR2 YYNGEE. The CDR3 covers 15 residues. The V and J ends lost 3 bases and 0 bases respectively, with 13 bases between them. The CDR3 DNA sequence: TGTGCCAGCAGCGCCGGGACTTTCAGCTCCTACGAGCAGTACTTC. The encoded protein is CASSAGTFSSYEQYF. Drawing the rest from reference TRBV9 and TRBJ2-7, the complete variable domain is DSGVTQTPKHLITATGQRVTLRCSPRSGDLSVYWYQQSLDQGLQFLIQYYNGEERAKGNILERFSAQQFPDLHSELNLSSLELGDSALYFCASSAGTFSSYEQYFGPGTRLTVT.

This clone came up once. The V and J genes are TRBV5-5 and TRBJ1-1; tentatively, D is TRBD1 (6 bases). Germline V gene lookup returns CDR1 SGHKS and CDR2 YYEKEE (reference sequence). The CDR3 covers 16 residues. V lost 9 bases and J 0 bases, leaving 21 bases between the germline ends. DNA for the CDR3: TGTGCCACATCGCGCTCGGTAGGGGGAATGAACACTGAAGCTTTCTTT. This gives the protein CATSRSVGGMNTEAFF.

This clone was observed a handful of times. V gene TRBV6-4 combines with J gene TRBJ2-3; TRBD2 aligns across 10 bases. Germline V gene lookup returns CDR1 MRHNA and CDR2 SNTAGT. CDR3 length: 15 amino acids. Trimming removed 4 bases from V and 0 bases from J; junction bases left unmatched: 1. CDR3 in DNA: TGTGCCAGCAGTGCGACTAGCGGGAGCACAGATACGCAGTATTTT. It codes for CASSATSGSTDTQYF.

The V gene is TRBV25-1, the J gene TRBJ2-3, with D perhaps matching TRBD2 (5 bases). The CDR3 sequence is 13 residues long. Trimming removed 8 bases from V and 1 base from J, with 10 bases in between. CDR1 and CDR2 from the germline V gene are MGHDK and SYGVNS. The CDR3 sequence: CASSQRGTDTQYF. As DNA, the CDR3 is TGTGCCAGCTCTCAGAGGGGCACAGATACGCAGTATTTT. Full variable domain (missing parts from reference TRBV25-1 and TRBJ2-3): EADIYQTPRYLVIGTGKKITLECSQTMGHDKMYWYQQDPGMELHLIHYSYGVNSTEKGDLSSESTVSRIRTEHFPLTLESARPSHTSQYLCASSQRGTDTQYFGPGTRLTVL.

The chain joins TRBV11-2 to TRBJ1-4; D may be TRBD1 (5 bases). The V gene's germline CDR1 is SGHAT and CDR2 FQNNGV. V lost 1 base and J lost 4, with 10 bases in between. The CDR3 runs to 15 residues. DNA of the CDR3: TGTGCCAGCAGCTTAGGGACACGGCATAATGAAAAACTGTTTTTT. Residues: CASSLGTRHNEKLFF.

In DNA form, the CDR3 reads TGTGCCAGCAGCTTAGCGCGGGGGACAGGCATCTCTGGGGCCAACGTCCTGACTTTC. It yields the protein CASSLARGTGISGANVLTF. This chain uses TRBV7-9 with TRBJ2-6; TRBD1 is a possible D gene (8 bases). Germline CDR1 SEHNR, CDR2 FQNEAQ (reference sequence). The germline V and J ends were trimmed by 0 bases and 0 bases, with 15 bases remaining between them. The CDR3 length is 19 residues.

The rearrangement joins TRBV5-4 to TRBJ1-6; the match to TRBD1 covers 11 bases. Germline lookup yields CDR1 SGHNT and CDR2 YYREEE (reference sequence). Losses at the gene ends were 0 bases for V and 10 bases for J; bases not matched to a gene: 3. The CDR3 is 15 residues long. CDR3 bases: TGTGCCAGCAGCTTGGGGGACAGGGGGACCTCACCCCTCCACTTT. Translating it yields CASSLGDRGTSPLHF.

The chain is built from TRBV6-5 and TRBJ1-2, with a weak D call TRBD1 (6 bases). Germline V lookup: CDR1 MNHEY, CDR2 SVGAGI. This CDR3 has 13 residues. V lost 6 bases and J 4 bases, leaving 12 bases between the germline ends. The CDR3 spells CASSPGALYGYTF. The CDR3 DNA reads TGTGCCAGCAGCCCAGGGGCCCTCTATGGCTACACCTTC.

V gene TRBV10-2 combines with J gene TRBJ1-1, with no clear D. V was shortened by 2 bases and J by 0 bases, with 13 bases between the two germline ends. The CDR3 has 16 amino acids. The germline V gene has CDR1 WSHSY and CDR2 SAAADI. The CDR3 coding sequence is TGCGCCAGCAGTGAGCCCGGTAGAGGGATGAACACTGAAGCTTTCTTT. This encodes CASSEPGRGMNTEAFF.

The chain joins TRBV12-3 or TRBV12-4 to TRBJ2-5; a weak D match, TRBD2 (6 bases). V lost 8 bases and J lost 2, with 9 bases in between. The CDR3 runs to 12 residues. DNA of the CDR3: TGTGCCAGCGGGAGGCCACAAGAGACCCAGTACTTC. Its protein is CASGRPQETQYF.

This sequence joins TRBV3-1 (or the pseudogene TRBV3-2) and TRBJ2-1; D ambiguous. V was cut by 4 bases and J by 7 bases, with 8 bases left in between. The CDR3 runs 12 residues. The germline V gene has CDR1 LGHDT and CDR2 YNNKEL (reference sequence). The CDR3 protein is CASSRVKNEQFF. DNA for the CDR3: TGTGCCAGCAGCCGAGTAAAAAATGAGCAGTTCTTC.

J is TRBJ1-1 and V is TRBV21-1; no DNA check was done on the table's D call, TRBD1. TRBV21-1 is reported as a pseudogene. The CDR3 is 18 amino acids. CDR3 nucleotides: TGTGCCAGCAGCAAGTATAGACAGGGTACGAAAGTCGACACTGAAGCTTTCTTT. This sequence encodes CASSKYRQGTKVDTEAFF.

The chain links TRBV11-2 to TRBJ2-7; D is undetermined. Per the germline V gene, CDR1 is SGHAT and CDR2 is FQNNGV. The CDR3 is made up of 13 amino acids. Deletions cut 3 bases from V and 2 bases from J, with 8 bases between. DNA of the CDR3: TGTGCCAGCAGCTTGTCGGGTGCCTACGAGCAGTACTTC. Protein product: CASSLSGAYEQYF.

This chain links TRBV5-1 with TRBJ1-1; no clear D. The CDR3 spans 16 residues. With 0 bases removed from V and 3 bases from J, the gap between germline ends came to 15 bases. The V gene's germline CDR1 is SGHRS and CDR2 YFSETQ. The CDR3 nucleotides read TGCGCCAGCAGCTTGGCCTTTCGGGGAGGGCACACTGAAGCTTTCTTT. Translating gives CASSLAFRGGHTEAFF. Using reference TRBV5-1 and TRBJ1-1 for the parts outside the CDR3, the full variable domain is KAGVTQTPRYLIKTRGQQVTLSCSPISGHRSVSWYQQTPGQGLQFLFEYFSETQRNKGNFPGRFSGRQFSNSRSEMNVSTLELGDSALYLCASSLAFRGGHTEAFFGQGTRLTVV.

The chain links TRBV6-4 to TRBJ2-1, with D tentatively TRBD2 (6 bases). Germline assignment: CDR1 MRHNA and CDR2 SNTAGT. V was shortened by 0 bases and J by 4 bases, with 13 bases between the two germline ends. The CDR3 runs to 16 residues. This CDR3 is CASSDSRGLLYNEQFF. CDR3 coding DNA: TGTGCCAGCAGTGACTCGCGGGGATTGCTTTACAATGAGCAGTTCTTC.

The chain is built from TRBV10-1 and TRBJ1-1; the D gene is possibly TRBD1 (5 bases). From germline, CDR1 is WNHNN and CDR2 SYGVQD (reference sequence). The CDR3 consists of 14 residues. V lost 3 bases, J lost 4 bases, and 12 bases lay in between. The chain's CDR3 is CASSDPGRGTEAFF. CDR3 DNA sequence: TGCGCCAGCAGTGACCCCGGGAGGGGCACTGAAGCTTTCTTT.

The chain joins TRBV5-4 to TRBJ1-2; TRBD1 matches 8 bases. Trimming removed 4 bases from V and 3 bases from J; junction bases left unmatched: 5. The CDR3 is 14 residues long. Germline V lookup: CDR1 SGHNT, CDR2 YYREEE (reference sequence). The CDR3 coding sequence is TGTGCCAGCAGCCAGGACAGGGCACACTATGGCTACACCTTC. Translated, it gives CASSQDRAHYGYTF.

The V gene is TRBV27, the J gene TRBJ2-3; TRBD2 matches at 7 bases. The CDR3 length is 13 residues. J was trimmed by 6 bases and V by 2 bases; bases with no gene match: 2. Germline CDR1 reads MNHEY; CDR2 reads SMNVEV (reference sequence). CDR3 in amino acids: CASSLREGDTQYF. CDR3 in DNA: TGTGCCAGCAGTTTAAGGGAGGGGGATACGCAGTATTTT.

The V call is TRBV19, the J call TRBJ2-3; 8 bases match TRBD2. The junction had 8 bases not matched to a gene; V was cut back by 6 bases and J by 0 bases. Germline CDR1 is LNHDA and CDR2 is SQIVND (reference sequence). This CDR3 has 16 residues. CDR3 in amino acids: CASSPTSVSSTDTQYF. In DNA, the CDR3 is TGTGCCAGTAGCCCGACTAGCGTCTCTAGCACAGATACGCAGTATTTT.

The count of this clone is one. The chain joins TRBV27 to TRBJ2-4; the D gene is possibly TRBD2 (7 bases). V lost 7 bases and J 6 bases, leaving 16 bases between the germline ends. Germline lookup yields CDR1 MNHEY and CDR2 SMNVEV (reference sequence). The CDR3 covers 14 residues. The CDR3 coding sequence is TGTGCCAGCACTCCCGGGGGGCCGGGAAACATTCAGTACTTC. It codes for CASTPGGPGNIQYF.

The chain is built from TRBV5-1 and TRBJ2-3, with D possibly TRBD1 on 5 matching bases. Germline CDR1 is SGHRS and CDR2 is YFSETQ. This CDR3 has 15 residues. Trimming pared 5 bases from V and 0 bases from J, leaving 13 bases between. CDR3 loop: CASRSPQVSTDTQYF. The CDR3 DNA follows: TGCGCCAGCAGGAGCCCACAGGTTAGCACAGATACGCAGTATTTT. The entire variable domain, with the rest obtained from reference TRBV5-1 and TRBJ2-3, is as follows: KAGVTQTPRYLIKTRGQQVTLSCSPISGHRSVSWYQQTPGQGLQFLFEYFSETQRNKGNFPGRFSGRQFSNSRSEMNVSTLELGDSALYLCASRSPQVSTDTQYFGPGTRLTVL.

The chain is built from TRBV2 and TRBJ2-2, with TRBD2 as a possible D gene (5 bases). Germline CDR1 reads SNHLY; CDR2 reads FYNNEI. Trimming took off 6 bases at V and 6 bases at J, with 20 bases between the two ends. CDR3 size: 16 residues. The chain's CDR3 is CASRLLTNSIPGELFF. CDR3 sequence (DNA): TGTGCCAGCAGACTCCTGACTAATTCCATCCCCGGGGAGCTGTTTTTT.

This chain links TRBV7-2 with TRBJ2-3; unclear D gene. The CDR3 is 15 residues long. From germline, CDR1 is SGHTA and CDR2 FQGNSA. V was clipped by 1 base and J by 0 bases, with 8 bases between them. CDR3 nucleotide sequence: TGTGCCAGCAGCTTAGTGCCCCGGAGCACAGATACGCAGTATTTT. It specifies CASSLVPRSTDTQYF. The whole variable domain, remainder taken from reference TRBV7-2 and TRBJ2-3, is GAGVSQSPSNKVTEKGKDVELRCDPISGHTALYWYRQSLGQGLEFLIYFQGNSAPDKSGLPSDRFSAERTGGSVSTLTIQRTQQEDSAVYLCASSLVPRSTDTQYFGPGTRLTVL.

The gene calls are TRBV11-2 and TRBJ1-1; 7 bases fit TRBD1. The CDR3 spans 14 residues. The germline V gene has CDR1 SGHAT and CDR2 FQNNGV. Trimming cost V 1 base and J 7 bases; bases outside gene matches: 6. The CDR3 protein is CASSLVDRSNEAFF. The CDR3 region has the DNA TGTGCCAGCAGCTTAGTGGACAGGTCGAATGAAGCTTTCTTT.